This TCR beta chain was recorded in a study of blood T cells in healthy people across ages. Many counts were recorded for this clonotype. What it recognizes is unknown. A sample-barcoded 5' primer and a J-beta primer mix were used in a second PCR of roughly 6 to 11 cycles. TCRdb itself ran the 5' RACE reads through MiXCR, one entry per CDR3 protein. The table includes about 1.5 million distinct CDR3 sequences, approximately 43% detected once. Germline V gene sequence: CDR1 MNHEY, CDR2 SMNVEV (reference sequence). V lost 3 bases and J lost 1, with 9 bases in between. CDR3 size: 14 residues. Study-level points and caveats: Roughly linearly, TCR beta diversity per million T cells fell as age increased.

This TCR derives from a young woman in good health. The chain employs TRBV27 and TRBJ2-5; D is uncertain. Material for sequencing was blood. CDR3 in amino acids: CASSFRASQETQYF. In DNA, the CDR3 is TGTGCCAGCAGTTTCCGGGCTTCCCAAGAGACCCAGTACTTC.